Listed below are T cell receptor beta chains from one sample, sequenced in a study of identical twins. TCRdb used MiXCR to reprocess the 5' RACE reads, holding one entry per CDR3 protein. The sample contains 1.5 million to 2 million distinct CDR3 sequences, around a third of which appear only once. Material: cord blood. These receptor sequences come from a newborn girl in good health. Each CDR3 is given with its conserved first and last residue. D genes are given only for firm matches. Rows give clone size only sometimes, using once, few, many, or a class for an expanded clone.

v_call	j_call	clone_size	d_call	cdr3_nt	cdr3_aa
TRBV4-2	TRBJ2-5	NA	TRBD2	TGTGCCAGCAGCCAAGAGAGCGGGGGGGCCACTGAGCAGTACTTC	CASSQESGGATEQYF
TRBV4-1	TRBJ1-1	NA	NA	TGCGCCAGCAGCCAAGTCGGGGACCCTGAAGCTTTCTTT	CASSQVGDPEAFF
TRBV28	TRBJ2-7	NA	NA	TGTGCCAGCAGAGGACGACTTAGCTCCTACGAGCAGTACTTC	CASRGRLSSYEQYF
TRBV20-1	TRBJ2-3	NA	NA	TGCAGTGCGCTCCAGGACTCCCCCGCCACGGATACGCAGTATTTT	CSALQDSPATDTQYF
TRBV4-2	TRBJ1-3	NA	NA	TGTGCCGGCAGCCAAGGGGACAACTCTGGAAACACCATATATTTT	CAGSQGDNSGNTIYF
TRBV24-1	TRBJ1-4	NA	NA	TGTGCCACCAGTGATACAGCGGGAAAACTGTTTTTT	CATSDTAGKLFF
TRBV28	TRBJ2-5	NA	NA	TGTGCCAGTTCCGACACGGTATTACAAGAGACCCAGTACTTC	CASSDTVLQETQYF
TRBV10-3	TRBJ2-3	few	NA	TGTGCCTCTGCGCGGGATAGCACAGATACGCAGTATTTT	CASARDSTDTQYF
TRBV27	TRBJ1-5	NA	TRBD1	TGTGCCAGCAGTTTATTGGGCCGGGACAGGGGCAATCAGCCCCAGCATTTT	CASSLLGRDRGNQPQHF
TRBV27	TRBJ1-6	once	TRBD1	TGTGCCAGCAGTTCGGAAGCCCGGGACAGGGCGATAGGAAATTCACCCCTCCACTTT	CASSSEARDRAIGNSPLHF
TRBV27	TRBJ2-3	few	NA	TGTGCCAGCAGTCCCTCCCCGGGTACGACAGATACGCAGTATTTT	CASSPSPGTTDTQYF
TRBV7-9	TRBJ2-7	few	TRBD2	TGTGCCAGCAGCTGGGACCTAGCGGGGGGGCGGTACGAGCAGTACTTC	CASSWDLAGGRYEQYF
TRBV18	TRBJ2-7	few	NA	TGTGCCAGCTCAAAGGAGTACGAGCAGTACTTC	CASSKEYEQYF
TRBV10-3	TRBJ2-1	few	NA	TGTGCCATCAGTGAGGACAGGTACAATGAGCAGTTCTTC	CAISEDRYNEQFF
TRBV28	TRBJ2-3	NA	NA	TGTGCCAGCAGTTTAGGGATCACAGGGACCACAGATACGCAGTATTTT	CASSLGITGTTDTQYF
TRBV24-1	TRBJ1-2	NA	TRBD1	TGTGCCACCAGTGATGATCGGACAGGGGACTATGGCTACACCTTC	CATSDDRTGDYGYTF
TRBV29-1	TRBJ2-1	few	TRBD2	TGCAGCCATAACCGGGGGGTAGGCTACAATGAGCAGTTCTTC	CSHNRGVGYNEQFF
TRBV9	TRBJ2-5	NA	NA	TGTGCCAGCAGCGTAGTCACTAGCCAAGAGACCCAGTACTTC	CASSVVTSQETQYF
TRBV2	TRBJ2-3	NA	TRBD2	TGTGCCAGCAGGAGAGCGGGAGTTAGGGATGCAGATACGCAGTATTTT	CASRRAGVRDADTQYF
TRBV24-1	TRBJ2-7	few	TRBD1	TGTGCCACCAGTCAGCCGGGACAGCCCTACGAGCAGTACTTC	CATSQPGQPYEQYF
TRBV20-1	TRBJ2-1	NA	NA	TGCAGTGCTGGCTCAAGGGGGAGCTCCTACAATGAGCAGTTCTTC	CSAGSRGSSYNEQFF
TRBV9	TRBJ1-2	few	TRBD1	TGTGCCAGCAGCGTAGATCCGGGACAGCGGGTACATGGCTACACCTTC	CASSVDPGQRVHGYTF
TRBV3-1	TRBJ2-5	NA	NA	TGTGCCAGCAGCCGGGGCCTAACCCAAGAGACCCAGTACTTC	CASSRGLTQETQYF
TRBV3-1	TRBJ2-1	NA	NA	TGTGCCAGCGGCCAAGAAGGGGGGACCTACAATGAGCAGTTCTTC	CASGQEGGTYNEQFF
TRBV24-1	TRBJ2-3	NA	TRBD2	TGTGCCAGCAGTGCCGGACTAGCGGGAGGGATACGCACAGATACGCAGTATTTT	CASSAGLAGGIRTDTQYF
TRBV28	TRBJ2-7	few	TRBD2	TGTGCCAGCAGTCCTAGCGGGAGGCCTCCCTACGAGCAGTACTTC	CASSPSGRPPYEQYF
TRBV4-1	TRBJ2-3	NA	NA	TGCGCCAGCAGCCGCATAGGGGTTAGCACAGATACGCAGTATTTT	CASSRIGVSTDTQYF
TRBV12-3/TRBV12-4	TRBJ2-7	NA	NA	TGTGCCAGCAGGGCACACGGGGAGCAGTACTTC	CASRAHGEQYF
TRBV29-1	TRBJ1-5	few	TRBD1	TGCAGCGTTGAAGATAGGGACAGAAGCAATCAGCCCCAGCATTTT	CSVEDRDRSNQPQHF
TRBV9	TRBJ2-1	few	TRBD2	TGTGCCAGCAGCGTAACCAGCGGGACTGAGCAGTTCTTC	CASSVTSGTEQFF
TRBV20-1	TRBJ2-1	NA	NA	TGCAGTGCTAGATGGGGAAGGTCCCCCCTTTCTTACAATGAGCAGTTCTTC	CSARWGRSPLSYNEQFF
TRBV15	TRBJ2-1	NA	NA	TGTGCCACCAGCAACCGACAGACCACCGCGTACAATGAGCAGTTCTTC	CATSNRQTTAYNEQFF
TRBV6-2/TRBV6-3	TRBJ2-7	NA	NA	TGTGCCAGCGAATTGGCAGGGCTATCCTACGAGCAGTACTTC	CASELAGLSYEQYF
TRBV29-1	TRBJ1-2	NA	NA	TGCACTATACAGGACCCCTATGGCTACACCTTC	CTIQDPYGYTF
TRBV7-8	TRBJ1-1	NA	NA	TGTGCCAGCAGAAAAATAGGGGACACTGAAGCTTTCTTT	CASRKIGDTEAFF
TRBV11-1	TRBJ1-1	few	NA	TGTGCCAGCAGCGCTAACAGGCTCTATGAAGCTTTCTTT	CASSANRLYEAFF
TRBV5-8	TRBJ2-3	NA	NA	TGTGCCAGCAGCTTTTGGGGGCAGGCAGATACGCAGTATTTT	CASSFWGQADTQYF
TRBV3-1	TRBJ2-5	NA	NA	TGTGCCAGCAGCCAAGATAGGGAGAAGTACTTC	CASSQDREKYF
TRBV4-2	TRBJ2-7	many	NA	TGTGCCAGCAGCCAAGATTTTACCTACGAGCAGTACTTC	CASSQDFTYEQYF
TRBV7-6	TRBJ2-3	NA	TRBD2	TGTGCCAGCAGTCGACGCGGGGGGGCATTGGATGGTCGCACAGATACGCAGTATTTT	CASSRRGGALDGRTDTQYF
TRBV5-1	TRBJ1-1	NA	TRBD1	TGCGCCAGCAGCTTGGGACAGGGCCCCTTCACTGAAGCTTTCTTT	CASSLGQGPFTEAFF